This T cell receptor (beta chain) stems from a study of blood T cell repertoires in COVID-19. Study-wide background: PBMCs, B-cell-depleted T cells, or T cells were the source of the cDNA or gDNA that made up the material.

V was clipped by 6 bases and J by 2 bases; unmatched bases: 0. Per the germline V gene, CDR1 is MNHEY and CDR2 is SVGAGI. There are 14 residues in the CDR3. Authors' analysis steps: Scientists estimated how many nucleated cells there were by amplifying reference gene primers. Repertoires were generated with immunoSEQ multiplex PCR, while TCRdb's copy carries only in-frame clones and drops some. V, J and clone size derive from that table, while D and trimming were established from the DNA sequence. This table has 100,000 or so clones, 88% appearing once. This clonotype originated in a woman in her sixties with acute or convalescent COVID-19. This chain joins TRBV6-5 and TRBJ2-6, with 8 bases matching TRBD1. Sequencing was performed on peripheral blood. CDR3 residues: CASRTGAGANVLTF. The CDR3 DNA follows: TGTGCCAGCAGGACAGGGGCTGGGGCCAACGTCCTGACTTTC.